This T cell receptor beta chain was retrieved from a study of beta chain features in type 1 diabetes. Study-wide points: Significant though moderate, a shortening of TCRB CDR3s appeared in all four CD4+ subsets of Type 1 diabetes patients.

On this clone itself: Its antigen is as yet unknown.

Sequencing targeted expressed TCRB transcripts, as all isolated RNA had been reverse transcribed. Method: immunoSEQ multiplex PCR; TCRdb's copy keeps in-frame clones and lacks some. The data hold over 200,000 clones, with about 11% observed a single time. This clonotype was obtained from a man aged 25-45 years with type 1 diabetes. Material: naive CD4+ T cells from blood.

CDR3 DNA sequence: TGCGCCAGCAGTCGAACAGGGAAGAGCAATCAGCCCCAGCATTTT. Translated: CASSRTGKSNQPQHF. This chain links TRBV23-1 with TRBJ1-5, with D perhaps matching TRBD1 (6 bases). TRBV23-1 is labeled an ORF, and its function is uncertain. There are 15 residues in the CDR3. V lost 4 bases and J 1 base, leaving 11 bases between the germline ends.